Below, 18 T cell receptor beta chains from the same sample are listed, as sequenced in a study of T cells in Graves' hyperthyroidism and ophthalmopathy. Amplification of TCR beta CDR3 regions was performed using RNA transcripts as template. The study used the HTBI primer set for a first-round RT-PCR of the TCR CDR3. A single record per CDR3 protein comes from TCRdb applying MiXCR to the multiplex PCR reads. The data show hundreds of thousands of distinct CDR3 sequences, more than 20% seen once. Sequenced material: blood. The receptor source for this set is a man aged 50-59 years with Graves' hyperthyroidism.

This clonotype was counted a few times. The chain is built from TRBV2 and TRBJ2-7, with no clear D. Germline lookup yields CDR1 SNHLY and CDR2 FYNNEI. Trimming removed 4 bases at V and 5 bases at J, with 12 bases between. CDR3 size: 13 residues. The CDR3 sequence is CASSANPSDEQYF. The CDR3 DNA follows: TGTGCCAGCAGTGCCAATCCATCCGACGAGCAGTACTTC.

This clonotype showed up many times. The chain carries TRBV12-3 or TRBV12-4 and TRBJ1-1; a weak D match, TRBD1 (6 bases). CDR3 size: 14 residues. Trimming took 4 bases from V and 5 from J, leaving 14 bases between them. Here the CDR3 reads CASSSLGGSTEAFF. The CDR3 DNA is TGTGCCAGCAGTTCTTTAGGGGGAAGTACTGAAGCTTTCTTT.

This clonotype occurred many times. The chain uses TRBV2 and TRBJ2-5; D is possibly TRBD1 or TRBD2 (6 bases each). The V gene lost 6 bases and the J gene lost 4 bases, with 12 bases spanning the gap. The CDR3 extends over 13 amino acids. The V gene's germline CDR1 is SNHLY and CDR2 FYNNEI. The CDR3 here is CASRPEGGETQYF. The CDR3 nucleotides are TGTGCCAGCAGACCCGAGGGGGGAGAGACCCAGTACTTC. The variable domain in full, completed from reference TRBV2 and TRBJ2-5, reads EPEVTQTPSHQVTQMGQEVILRCVPISNHLYFYWYRQILGQKVEFLVSFYNNEISEKSEIFDDQFSVERPDGSNFTLKIRSTKLEDSAMYFCASRPEGGETQYFGPGTRLLVL.

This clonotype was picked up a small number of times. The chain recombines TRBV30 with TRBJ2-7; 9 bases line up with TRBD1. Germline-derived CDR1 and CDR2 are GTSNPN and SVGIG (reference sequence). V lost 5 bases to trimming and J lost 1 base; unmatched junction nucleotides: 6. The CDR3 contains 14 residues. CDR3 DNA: TGTGCCTGGCAAGGACAGGGGAAATCCTACGAGCAGTACTTC. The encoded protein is CAWQGQGKSYEQYF.

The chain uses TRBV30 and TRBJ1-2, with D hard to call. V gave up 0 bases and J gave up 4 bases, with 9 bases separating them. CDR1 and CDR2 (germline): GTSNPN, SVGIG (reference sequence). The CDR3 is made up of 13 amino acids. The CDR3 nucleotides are TGTGCCTGGAGTGTACATGGGATCTATGGCTACACCTTC. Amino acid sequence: CAWSVHGIYGYTF.

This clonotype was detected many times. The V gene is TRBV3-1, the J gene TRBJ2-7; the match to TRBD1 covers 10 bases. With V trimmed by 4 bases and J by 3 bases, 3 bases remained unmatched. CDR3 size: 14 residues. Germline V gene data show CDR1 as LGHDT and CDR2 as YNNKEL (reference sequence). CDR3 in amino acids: CASSPGTGDYEQYF. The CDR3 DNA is TGTGCCAGCAGCCCCGGGACAGGGGACTACGAGCAGTACTTC.

Written as DNA, the CDR3 is TGTGCCAGCAGCAGGGGACAGGGGATCTCTGGGGCCAACGTCCTGACTTTC. Protein sequence: CASSRGQGISGANVLTF. The J gene is TRBJ2-6, the V gene TRBV13; TRBD1 agrees at 10 bases. Germline CDR1 reads PRHDT; CDR2 reads FYEKMQ (reference sequence). The CDR3 covers 17 residues. J lost 0 bases, V lost 5 bases, and 4 bases had no gene match.

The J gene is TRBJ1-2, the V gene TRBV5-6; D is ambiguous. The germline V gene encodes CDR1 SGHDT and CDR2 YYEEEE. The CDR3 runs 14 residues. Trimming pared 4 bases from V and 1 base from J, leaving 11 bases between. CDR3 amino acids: CASSTLGVNYGYTF. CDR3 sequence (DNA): TGTGCCAGCAGCACGCTCGGTGTTAACTATGGCTACACCTTC.

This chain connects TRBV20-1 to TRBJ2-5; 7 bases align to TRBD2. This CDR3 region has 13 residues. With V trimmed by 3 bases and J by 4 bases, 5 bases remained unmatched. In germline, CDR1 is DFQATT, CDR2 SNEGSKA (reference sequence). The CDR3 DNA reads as TGCAGTGCTAGTGATCTAGCGGTAGAGACCCAGTACTTC. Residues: CSASDLAVETQYF.

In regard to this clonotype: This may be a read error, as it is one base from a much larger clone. This CDR3 reads CASSFTRDYEQHF. CDR3 nucleotide sequence: TGTGCCAGCAGTTTCACGCGGGACTACGAGCAGCACTTC. The chain employs TRBV12-3 or TRBV12-4 and TRBJ2-7; the match to TRBD2 covers 7 bases. This CDR3 spans 13 amino acids.

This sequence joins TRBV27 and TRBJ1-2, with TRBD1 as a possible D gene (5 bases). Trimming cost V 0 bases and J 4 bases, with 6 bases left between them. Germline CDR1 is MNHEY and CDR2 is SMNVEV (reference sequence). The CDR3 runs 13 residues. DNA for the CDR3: TGTGCCAGCAGTTTATCGGGGCCCTATGGCTACACCTTC. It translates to CASSLSGPYGYTF.

Here the CDR3 reads CSARAVLAGGAYNEQFF. The CDR3 nucleotides are TGCAGTGCTAGAGCCGTACTAGCGGGAGGGGCCTACAATGAGCAGTTCTTC. This chain links TRBV20-1 with TRBJ2-1; 13 bases are shared with TRBD2. The junction had 5 bases not matched to a gene; V was cut back by 1 base and J by 2 bases. Germline CDR1 DFQATT, CDR2 SNEGSKA (reference sequence). This CDR3 is 17 amino acids long.

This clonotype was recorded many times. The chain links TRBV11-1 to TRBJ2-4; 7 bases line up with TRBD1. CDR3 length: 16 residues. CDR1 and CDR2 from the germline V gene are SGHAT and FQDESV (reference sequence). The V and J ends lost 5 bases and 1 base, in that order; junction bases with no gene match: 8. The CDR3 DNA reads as TGTGCCAGCAGCAGCGTACTGGGACAGGCCAAAAACATTCAGTACTTC. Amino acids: CASSSVLGQAKNIQYF.

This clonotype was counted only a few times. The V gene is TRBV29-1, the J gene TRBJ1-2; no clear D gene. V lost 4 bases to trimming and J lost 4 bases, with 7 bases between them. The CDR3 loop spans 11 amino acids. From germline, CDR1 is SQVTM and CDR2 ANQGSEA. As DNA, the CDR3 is TGCAGCGTTGCTACCTCCTATGGCTACACCTTC. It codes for CSVATSYGYTF.

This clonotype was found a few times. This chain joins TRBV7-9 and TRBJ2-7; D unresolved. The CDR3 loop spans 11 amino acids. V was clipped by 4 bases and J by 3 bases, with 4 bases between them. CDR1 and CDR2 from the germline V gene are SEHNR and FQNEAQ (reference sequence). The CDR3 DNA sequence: TGTGCCAGCAGCTACAACTACGAGCAGTACTTC. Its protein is CASSYNYEQYF.

The CDR3 sequence: CSARETLTENIQYF. CDR3 coding DNA: TGCAGTGCTAGAGAAACCCTGACAGAAAACATTCAGTACTTC. V gene TRBV20-1 combines with J gene TRBJ2-4; TRBD1 is a possible D gene (5 bases). CDR3 length: 14 residues. V was cut by 0 bases and J by 5 bases, with 11 bases left in between. Looked up from germline, CDR1 is DFQATT and CDR2 is SNEGSKA (reference sequence).

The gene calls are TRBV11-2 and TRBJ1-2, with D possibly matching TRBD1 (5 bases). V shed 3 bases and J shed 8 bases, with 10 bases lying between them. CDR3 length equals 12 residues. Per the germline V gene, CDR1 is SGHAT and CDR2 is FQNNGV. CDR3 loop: CASSFPWGGYTF. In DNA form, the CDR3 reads TGTGCCAGCAGCTTCCCTTGGGGCGGCTACACCTTC. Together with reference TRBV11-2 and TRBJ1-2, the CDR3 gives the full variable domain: EAGVAQSPRYKIIEKRQSVAFWCNPISGHATLYWYQQILGQGPKLLIQFQNNGVVDDSQLPKDRFSAERLKGVDSTLKIQPAKLEDSAVYLCASSFPWGGYTFGSGTRLTVV.

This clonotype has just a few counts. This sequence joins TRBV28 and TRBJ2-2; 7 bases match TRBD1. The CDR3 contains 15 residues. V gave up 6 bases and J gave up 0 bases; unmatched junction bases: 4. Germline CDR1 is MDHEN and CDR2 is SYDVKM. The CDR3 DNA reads TGTGCCAGCAGGCGACAGGGAGCGAACACCGGGGAGCTGTTTTTT. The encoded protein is CASRRQGANTGELFF.